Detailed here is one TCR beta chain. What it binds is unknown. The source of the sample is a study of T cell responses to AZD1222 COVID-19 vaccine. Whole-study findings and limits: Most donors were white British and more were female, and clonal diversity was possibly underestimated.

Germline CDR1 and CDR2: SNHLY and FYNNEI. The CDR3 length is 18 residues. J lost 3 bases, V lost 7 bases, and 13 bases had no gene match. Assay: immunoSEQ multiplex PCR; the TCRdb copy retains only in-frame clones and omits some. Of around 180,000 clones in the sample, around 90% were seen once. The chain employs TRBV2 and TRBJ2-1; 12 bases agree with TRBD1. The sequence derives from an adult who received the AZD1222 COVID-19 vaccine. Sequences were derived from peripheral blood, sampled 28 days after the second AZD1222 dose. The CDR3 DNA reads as TGTGCCAGCAAGGGGGACAGGGGGCAGGTAGCGGACTACAATGAGCAGTTCTTC. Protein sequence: CASKGDRGQVADYNEQFF. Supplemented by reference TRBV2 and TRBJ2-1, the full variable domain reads EPEVTQTPSHQVTQMGQEVILRCVPISNHLYFYWYRQILGQKVEFLVSFYNNEISEKSEIFDDQFSVERPDGSNFTLKIRSTKLEDSAMYFCASKGDRGQVADYNEQFFGPGTRLTVL.